The 5 T cell receptor beta chains given below trace back to one sample, sequenced in a study of blood T cells in healthy people across ages (dated by TCRdb to between 2014 and 2017). Receptor amplification or capture employed 5' RACE. Sequenced on an Illumina HiSeq 2500. A second roughly 7 to 12 cycle PCR used a sample-barcoded 5' primer and a J-beta primer mix. TCRdb reprocessing: public reads trimmed at Q25 with fastp, clones called with MiXCR, in-frame beta chains kept. Here each entry gathers all rows of one CDR3 protein and keeps the most common genes and DNA. The sample table holds 1.5 million to 2 million distinct CDR3 sequences, of which roughly 30% were seen once. 7.7% of the sample is taken by the ten largest. Input material: blood. The receptor set was obtained from a woman in her twenties or thirties in good health.

This chain uses TRBV7-2 with TRBJ2-2; TRBD2 is a possible D gene (5 bases). The V and J ends lost 8 bases and 2 bases respectively, with 18 bases between them. The CDR3 totals 16 residues. Germline V lookup: CDR1 SGHTA, CDR2 FQGNSA. The CDR3 reads CASPTDSSGNTGELFF. As DNA, the CDR3 is TGTGCCAGCCCTACAGATTCCAGCGGTAACACCGGGGAGCTGTTTTTT.

The CDR3 region has the DNA TGTGCCAGCAGTTTTTCTAGGACCTCAATGACCTACGAGCAGTACTTC. It yields the protein CASSFSRTSMTYEQYF. The chain combines TRBV28 with TRBJ2-7; no clear D gene. The V gene lost 3 bases and the J gene lost 2 bases, with 17 bases spanning the gap. The CDR3 sequence is 16 residues long. Germline loops: CDR1 MDHEN, CDR2 SYDVKM. The full variable domain, in which reference TRBV28 and TRBJ2-7 provide the parts outside the CDR3, is DVKVTQSSRYLVKRTGEKVFLECVQDMDHENMFWYRQDPGLGLRLIYFSYDVKMKEKGDIPEGYSVSREKKERFSLILESASTNQTSMYLCASSFSRTSMTYEQYFGPGTRLTVT.

This clonotype was counted a few times. This chain joins TRBV28 and TRBJ2-3; D may match TRBD1 or TRBD2 (5 bases each). Germline V gene data show CDR1 as MDHEN and CDR2 as SYDVKM. This CDR3 contains 15 residues. V lost 2 bases to trimming and J lost 6 bases, with 15 bases between them. The CDR3: CASSLRGIGDDTQYF. The CDR3 nucleotides are TGTGCCAGCAGTTTAAGAGGGATAGGGGACGATACGCAGTATTTT.

The V call is TRBV7-9, the J call TRBJ2-7; D tentatively reads TRBD1 or TRBD2 (5 bases each). The germline V and J ends were trimmed by 5 bases and 2 bases, with 13 bases remaining between them. Germline lookup yields CDR1 SEHNR and CDR2 FQNEAQ (reference sequence). This CDR3 comprises 14 residues. The chain's CDR3 is CASSNGTSPYEQYF. The CDR3 DNA follows: TGTGCCAGCAGCAACGGGACCTCCCCCTACGAGCAGTACTTC.

A single count supports this clonotype. This chain connects TRBV7-9 to TRBJ2-7; 8 nucleotides agree with TRBD2. The length of the CDR3 is 14 residues. With 5 bases clipped from V and 2 bases from J, the junction kept 5 bases outside the gene matches. CDR1 is SEHNR and CDR2 is FQNEAQ in the germline V gene (reference sequence). The CDR3 protein is CASSGRGETYEQYF. In DNA, the CDR3 is TGTGCCAGCAGCGGGCGGGGGGAAACCTACGAGCAGTACTTC.